This entry lists 12 T cell receptor beta chains sequenced from one sample in a study of graft-versus-host responses after intestinal transplantation. The antigens these receptors bind are not known. The table came from immunoSEQ multiplex PCR; TCRdb's copy has only in-frame clones and leaves some out. The sample yields about 110,000 clones, 85% to 95% seen once. This sample comprised unstimulated CD8+ T cells sorted from spleen or lymph node cells, obtained before intestinal transplant. All receptors derive from a human donor who received an intestinal transplant.

The chain has TRBV4-1 and TRBJ2-7; D ambiguous. Germline lookup yields CDR1 MGHRA and CDR2 YSYEKL. V shed 5 bases and J shed 7 bases, with 21 bases lying between them. The CDR3 runs to 15 residues. CDR3 DNA sequence: TGCGCCAGCAGCGCGGCCTTTCAGGTGACCGTAGAGCAGTACTTC. Encoded protein: CASSAAFQVTVEQYF.

As regards this clone: Other DNA sequences in the sample encode the same CDR3. The chain carries TRBV5-1 and TRBJ2-1, with a tentative D call TRBD2 (7 bases). The germline CDR1 and CDR2 sequences are SGHRS and YFSETQ. V was clipped by 4 bases and J by 4 bases, with 18 bases between them. CDR3 length: 16 residues. CDR3 in amino acids: CASSKTGLGIYNEQFF. CDR3 nucleotide sequence: TGCGCCAGCAGCAAGACAGGACTAGGGATTTACAATGAGCAGTTCTTC.

The chain combines TRBV2 with TRBJ2-4; no firm D call. Germline V gene sequence: CDR1 SNHLY, CDR2 FYNNEI. The CDR3 is made up of 15 amino acids. V was shortened by 6 bases and J by 0 bases, with 12 bases between the two germline ends. CDR3 sequence: CASRPSEVAKNIQYF. The CDR3 coding sequence is TGTGCCAGCAGACCGTCTGAAGTAGCCAAAAACATTCAGTACTTC.

The rearrangement uses TRBV7-3 and TRBJ2-1, with a tentative D call TRBD2 (5 bases). The CDR3 totals 17 residues. Germline V gene sequence: CDR1 SGHTA, CDR2 FQGTGA. V lost 2 bases and J lost 5, with 19 bases in between. This CDR3 is CASSLRGSWAVNNEQFF. For the CDR3, the DNA is TGTGCCAGCAGCTTACGGGGTAGTTGGGCCGTCAACAATGAGCAGTTCTTC.

V gene TRBV29-1 combines with J gene TRBJ1-2; D remains ambiguous. Trimming took off 1 base at V and 2 bases at J, with 2 bases between the two ends. The CDR3 loop spans 11 amino acids. Germline assignment: CDR1 SQVTM and CDR2 ANQGSEA. The CDR3 DNA follows: TGCAGCGTTGAAGGGAACTATGGCTACACCTTC. Translated, it gives CSVEGNYGYTF.

This sequence joins TRBV7-2 and TRBJ2-1; TRBD1 or TRBD2 may be the D gene (6 bases each). Germline CDR1 is SGHTA and CDR2 is FQGNSA. V lost 7 bases and J lost 0, with 16 bases in between. There are 16 residues in the CDR3. The CDR3 bases are TGTGCCAGCACCACGTGGAGGGGGTACTCCTACAATGAGCAGTTCTTC. Its protein product is CASTTWRGYSYNEQFF.

This clone came up once. The chain couples TRBV28 to TRBJ2-7; the D gene is possibly TRBD2 (6 bases). The length of the CDR3 is 14 residues. The germline gives CDR1 MDHEN, CDR2 SYDVKM. V was trimmed by 5 bases and J by 4 bases, leaving 15 bases between them. The CDR3 loop reads CASSAGRWGYEQYF. The CDR3 coding sequence is TGTGCCAGCAGTGCGGGGCGGTGGGGGTACGAGCAGTACTTC.

The chain has TRBV2 and TRBJ2-3; TRBD2 agrees at 10 bases. The V and J ends lost 7 bases and 0 bases, in that order; junction bases with no gene match: 16. CDR3 length: 19 amino acids. Per the germline V gene, CDR1 is SNHLY and CDR2 is FYNNEI. The CDR3, as DNA: TGTGCCAGCAACGTCGGACTAGCGGTTACCCTATATAGCACAGATACGCAGTATTTT. It translates to CASNVGLAVTLYSTDTQYF.

This chain joins TRBV10-1 and TRBJ2-5; 7 bases are a match to TRBD1. V shed 7 bases and J 5 bases; nucleotides not matched to a gene: 13. Germline V gives CDR1 WNHNN, CDR2 SYGVQD (reference sequence). This CDR3 contains 15 residues. CDR3 protein: CASTAKTGMEETQYF. CDR3 sequence (DNA): TGCGCCAGCACCGCGAAGACAGGGATGGAGGAGACCCAGTACTTC.

The chain uses TRBV4-2 and TRBJ2-1; a weak D match, TRBD1 (5 bases). CDR1 and CDR2 from the germline V gene are LGHNA and YNFKEQ. The V end lost 0 bases, the J end lost 7 bases, and 16 bases lay between the germline ends. The CDR3 is made up of 16 amino acids. The CDR3 loop reads CASSQERWGSTNEQFF. DNA for the CDR3: TGTGCCAGCAGCCAAGAGAGGTGGGGCTCTACTAATGAGCAGTTCTTC.

This chain connects TRBV9 to TRBJ2-7; D assignment may be TRBD1 or TRBD2 (5 bases each). This CDR3 comprises 15 residues. Trimming took off 4 bases at V and 0 bases at J, with 14 bases between the two ends. The germline V gene has CDR1 SGDLS and CDR2 YYNGEE. CDR3 bases: TGTGCCAGCAGCACAGACGAGGGGAACTCCTACGAGCAGTACTTC. It specifies CASSTDEGNSYEQYF.

The chain links TRBV9 to TRBJ2-1; tentative D call: TRBD2 (6 bases). This CDR3 region has 15 residues. The germline V gene encodes CDR1 SGDLS and CDR2 YYNGEE. Between the trimmed V and J ends, which lost 1 base and 10 bases, there was a span of 18 bases. CDR3 sequence: CASSVTGLFSLEQFF. In DNA, the CDR3 is TGTGCCAGCAGCGTAACAGGACTATTTTCACTCGAGCAGTTCTTC.